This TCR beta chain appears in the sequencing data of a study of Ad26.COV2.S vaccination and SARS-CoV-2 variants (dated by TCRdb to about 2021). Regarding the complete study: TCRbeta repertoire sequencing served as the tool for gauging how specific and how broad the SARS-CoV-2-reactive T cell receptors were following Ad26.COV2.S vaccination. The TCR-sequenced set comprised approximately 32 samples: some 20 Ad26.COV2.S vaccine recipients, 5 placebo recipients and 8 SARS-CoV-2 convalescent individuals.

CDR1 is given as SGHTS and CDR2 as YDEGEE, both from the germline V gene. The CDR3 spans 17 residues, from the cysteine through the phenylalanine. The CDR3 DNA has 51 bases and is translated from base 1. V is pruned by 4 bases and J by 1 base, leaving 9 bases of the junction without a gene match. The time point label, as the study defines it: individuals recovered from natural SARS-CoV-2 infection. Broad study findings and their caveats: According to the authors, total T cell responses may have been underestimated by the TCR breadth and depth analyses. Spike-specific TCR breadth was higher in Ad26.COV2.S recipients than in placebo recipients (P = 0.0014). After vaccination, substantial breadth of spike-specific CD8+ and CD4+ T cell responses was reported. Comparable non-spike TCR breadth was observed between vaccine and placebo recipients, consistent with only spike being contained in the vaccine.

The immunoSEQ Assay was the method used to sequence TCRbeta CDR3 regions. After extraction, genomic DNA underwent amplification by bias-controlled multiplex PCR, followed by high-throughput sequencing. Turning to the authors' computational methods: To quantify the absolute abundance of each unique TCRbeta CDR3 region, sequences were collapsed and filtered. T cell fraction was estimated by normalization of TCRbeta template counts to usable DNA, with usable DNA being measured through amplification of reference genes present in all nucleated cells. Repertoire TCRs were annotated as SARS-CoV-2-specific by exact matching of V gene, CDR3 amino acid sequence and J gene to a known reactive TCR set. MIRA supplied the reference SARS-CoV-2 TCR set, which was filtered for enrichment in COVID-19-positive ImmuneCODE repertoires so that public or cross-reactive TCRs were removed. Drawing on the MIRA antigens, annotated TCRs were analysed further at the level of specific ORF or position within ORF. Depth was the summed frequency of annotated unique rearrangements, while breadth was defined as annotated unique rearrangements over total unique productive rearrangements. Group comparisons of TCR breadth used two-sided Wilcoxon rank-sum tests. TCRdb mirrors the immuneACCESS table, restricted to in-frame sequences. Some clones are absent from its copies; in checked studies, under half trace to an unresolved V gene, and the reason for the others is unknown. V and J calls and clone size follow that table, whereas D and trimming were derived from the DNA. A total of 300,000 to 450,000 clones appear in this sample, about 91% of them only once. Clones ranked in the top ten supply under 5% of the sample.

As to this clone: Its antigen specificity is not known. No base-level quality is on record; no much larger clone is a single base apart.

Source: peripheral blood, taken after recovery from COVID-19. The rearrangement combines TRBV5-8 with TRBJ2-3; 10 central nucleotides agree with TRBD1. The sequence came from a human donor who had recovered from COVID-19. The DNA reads TGTGCCAGCAGCGGGCCGACAGGGGGCAAGGGCACAGATACGCAGTATTTT. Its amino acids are CASSGPTGGKGTDTQYF.